This TCR beta chain was sequenced for a study of T cell clones after liver transplantation. Study summary: Tolerant meant at least one year fully off immunosuppression without liver enzymes above twice normal.

Some clones are missing from TCRdb's copy, which holds only in-frame ones; the method was immunoSEQ multiplex PCR. The sample holds just over 60,000 clones, 71% seen once. There are a few counts of this clone. Antigen: not known. General study points: In most of the 8 subjects, circulating graft-donor-reactive CD4 TCRbeta sequences fell significantly after transplant.

The material sequenced was CD4+ T cells from blood, taken before liver transplant. This clonotype was sampled from a human donor who received a liver transplant.

CDR3: CASSLTSVGTGELFF. The CDR3 nucleotides read TGCGCCAGCAGCTTGACTAGCGTAGGCACCGGGGAGCTGTTTTTT. This rearrangement joins TRBV5-1 to TRBJ2-2, with 7 bases aligning to TRBD2. Germline CDR1 and CDR2: SGHRS and YFSETQ. The CDR3 is 15 residues long. The J segment lost 4 bases and the V segment lost 1 base, leaving 4 bases of the junction unmatched.